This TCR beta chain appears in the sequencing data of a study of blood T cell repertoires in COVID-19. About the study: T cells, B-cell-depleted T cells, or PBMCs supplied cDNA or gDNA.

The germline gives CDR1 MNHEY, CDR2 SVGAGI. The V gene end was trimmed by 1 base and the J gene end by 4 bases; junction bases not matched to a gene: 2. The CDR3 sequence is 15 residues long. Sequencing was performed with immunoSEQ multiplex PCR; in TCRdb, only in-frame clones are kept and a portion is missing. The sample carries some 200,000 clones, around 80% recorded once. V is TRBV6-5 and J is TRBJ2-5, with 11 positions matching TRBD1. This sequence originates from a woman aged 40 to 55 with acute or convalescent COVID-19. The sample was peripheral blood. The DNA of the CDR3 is TGTGCCAGCAGTTACTTAGGACAGGGGGCAGAGACCCAGTACTTC. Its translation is CASSYLGQGAETQYF.